This T cell receptor (beta chain) was documented in a study of cytomegalovirus exposure and HLA in healthy donors. With 2 bases removed from V and 1 base from J, the gap between germline ends came to 10 bases. The germline V gene has CDR1 SEHNR and CDR2 FQNEAQ (reference sequence). CDR3 length: 15 residues. A note on this clone: Antigen: not known.

Study-level findings and limits: In an earlier analysis, in 540 or so donors, most V segments appeared productive either ~90% or ~30% of the time.

With 60 Vbeta and 13 Jbeta primers, the PCR was carried out. Method: immunoSEQ multiplex PCR; TCRdb's copy keeps in-frame clones and lacks some. The sample lists about 160,000 clones, under 80% occurring once. The sample was PBMCs. V gene TRBV7-9 combines with J gene TRBJ2-3; D might be TRBD1 (6 bases). This sequence was found in a man aged 40-55 years in good health and CMV-seronegative. The CDR3 DNA follows: TGTGCCAGCAGCTTATCCAGGACAGGCACAGATACGCAGTATTTT. Residues: CASSLSRTGTDTQYF.